This paragraph reports one T cell receptor beta chain. Its cognate antigen has yet to be identified. Base-call qualities are not available, and no considerably larger clone is one nucleotide away. This entry belongs to a study of graft-versus-host responses after intestinal transplantation (dated by TCRdb to the early 2020s). Regarding the study in general: Recipients received multivisceral, liver-intestinal, or isolated intestinal transplants. Rather than going through the commercial service, samples from three later patients were sequenced in-house on an Illumina MiSeq and processed with MiXCR. Donor T cell macrochimerism was defined as a peak of at least 4% donor T cells among recipient peripheral blood mononuclear cells. After intestinal transplantation, graft-versus-host and host-versus-graft alloreactive T cell clones were followed in the graft, circulation and bone marrow using bulk TCR-beta CDR3 sequencing. A cohort of roughly 25 intestinal transplant recipients, including one retransplant, was enrolled, and a few patients lacking pretransplant specimens were excluded. Every recipient was given anti-thymocyte globulin induction, then maintenance tacrolimus and steroids for 2 to 3 years. To identify alloreactive clones, pre-transplant mixed lymphocyte reaction products were sequenced and then compared with unstimulated pre-transplant donor and recipient T cells. Study-level results and caveats: GvH clones were detected in recipient bone marrow, and some of these GvH clones were observed earlier in ileal mucosa or blood, consistent with an intestinal mucosal origin. Early after transplant, peak levels of circulating GvH clones were associated with declines in HvG clones. In patients with donor T cell macrochimerism, the allografts had high GvH to HvG T cell clonal ratios. The relatively low number and heterogeneity of intestinal transplant patients limited the conclusions.

Libraries were made using the immunoSEQ multiplex PCR assay. Adaptive Biotechnologies carried out high-throughput TCR-beta CDR3 sequencing of genomic DNA for most patients. The study's own analysis went as follows. TCR sequencing data were retrieved from Adaptive's ImmunoSEQ software for some 19 patients, whereas a few other patients were processed with MiXCR and VDJtools. Because the origin of CDR3 nucleotide sequences shared between donor and recipient could not be assigned, those sequences were removed. At least 2-fold expansion over unstimulated cells and a minimum CFSE-low frequency of 0.002% (template counts) or 0.001% (read counts) were required for clones to be classified as alloreactive. Mappable clones were those detected in sequenced pre-transplant spleen, lymph node, or MLR CFSE-low populations of the donor or recipient. The cumulative frequency of alloreactive clones was calculated as a percentage of all sequences, weighted by copy number. TCRdb took this table from immuneACCESS and kept in-frame rearrangements with V and J called. Such tables lack part of the clones; where checked against another copy, unresolved V genes explain under half of the gap, and the rest is unexplained. V and J calls and clone size are those listed in that table; D and trimming were worked out from the DNA. Counted in this sample were some 10,000 clones; 90% to 95% of them appeared once. 16% of the sample belongs to the ten largest clones.

After transplant, bone marrow was aspirated from the posterior iliac crest or from another site selected by the physician. This specimen consisted of bone marrow, obtained roughly 500 days after intestinal transplantation. This clonotype was sampled from a human patient who received an intestinal transplant, so some T cells may come from the graft donor.

CDR3 region: CASSFGTSGRANYNEQFF. The DNA sequence is TGTGCCAGCAGCTTTGGGACTAGCGGGAGGGCCAACTACAATGAGCAGTTCTTC. The chain is made from TRBV5-4 and TRBJ2-1, with TRBD2 identical over 16 junction bases. The germline V gene (reference sequence) sets CDR1 to SGHNT and CDR2 to YYREEE. Spanning cysteine to phenylalanine, the CDR3 consists of 18 amino acids. The only DNA kept is the CDR3, 54 bases in frame from the first base. Here V drops 2 bases and J drops 3 bases, and the junction holds 5 bases not matched to any gene.